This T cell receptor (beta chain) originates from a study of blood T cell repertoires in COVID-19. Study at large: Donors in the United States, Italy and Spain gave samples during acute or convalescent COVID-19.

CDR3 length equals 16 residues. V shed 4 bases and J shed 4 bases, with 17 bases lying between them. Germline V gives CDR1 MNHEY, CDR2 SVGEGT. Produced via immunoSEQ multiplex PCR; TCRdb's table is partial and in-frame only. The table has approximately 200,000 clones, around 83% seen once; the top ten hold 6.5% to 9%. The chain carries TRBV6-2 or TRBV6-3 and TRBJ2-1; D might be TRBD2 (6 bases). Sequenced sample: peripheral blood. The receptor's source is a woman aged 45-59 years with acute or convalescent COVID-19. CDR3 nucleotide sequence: TGTGCCAGCAGTTCCTCAGGAGGCGGGAAATACAATGAGCAGTTCTTC. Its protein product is CASSSSGGGKYNEQFF.